The 23 T cell receptor beta chains below come from one sample, sequenced in a study of T-cell memory formation after mild COVID-19. In TCRdb, the 5' RACE reads were re-called with MiXCR into one record per CDR3 protein. The sample records approximately 44,000 distinct CDR3 sequences, more than 7% being singletons. The source material was PBMCs or a T cell subset sorted from them (not recorded which). These receptors were taken from a man younger than 35 who had mild COVID-19 (a few samples of this study predate the infection). Cell type and time point are not known.

The CDR3 is CARPRDREEFNYGYTF. CDR3 DNA: TGTGCCAGACCCCGGGACAGGGAAGAGTTTAACTATGGCTACACCTTC. The gene calls are TRBV6-5 and TRBJ1-2; 9 nucleotides line up with TRBD1. V was pared by 9 bases and J by 1 base, with 12 bases of the junction left unmatched. The germline gives CDR1 MNHEY, CDR2 SVGAGI. CDR3 length: 16 residues.

This clonotype was counted at least ten times. The rearrangement joins TRBV6-6 to TRBJ2-7; 10 nucleotides agree with TRBD1. The CDR3 contains 14 residues. The germline gives CDR1 MNHNY, CDR2 SVGAGI (reference sequence). With V trimmed by 4 bases and J by 4 bases, 4 bases remained unmatched. The CDR3 nucleotides are TGTGCCAGCAGTTCACCGGGACAGGGGTACGAGCAGTACGTC. It encodes CASSSPGQGYEQYV.

This sequence joins TRBV20-1 and TRBJ1-6, with D unresolved. Trimming took 0 bases from V and 6 from J, leaving 12 bases between them. The CDR3 contains 15 residues. Germline V gene sequence: CDR1 DFQATT, CDR2 SNEGSKA (reference sequence). The CDR3 sequence is CSARDTKGGNSPLHF. The DNA for the CDR3 is TGCAGTGCTAGAGACACCAAGGGTGGTAATTCACCCCTCCACTTT.

A few counts support this clonotype. This rearrangement joins TRBV7-2 to TRBJ2-5; possible D gene TRBD1, 6 bases. Trimming shortened V by 1 base and J by 6 bases, and 15 bases separated the two germline ends. Germline assignment: CDR1 SGHTA and CDR2 FQGNSA. The CDR3 is made up of 15 amino acids. CDR3 sequence reads: CASSLGITGFKTQYF. The DNA of the CDR3 is TGTGCCAGCAGCTTAGGGATAACAGGGTTCAAGACCCAGTACTTC.

At least ten counts were recorded for this clonotype. This rearrangement joins TRBV15 to TRBJ2-4; 11 nucleotides match TRBD1. Looked up from germline, CDR1 is LNHNV and CDR2 is YYDKDF (reference sequence). This CDR3 spans 15 amino acids. V gave up 0 bases and J gave up 12 bases; unmatched junction bases: 7. CDR3 region: CATSREIGQGADQYF. CDR3 sequence (DNA): TGTGCCACCAGCAGAGAAATAGGACAGGGGGCGGATCAGTACTTC.

This clonotype has a count of ten or more. The rearrangement joins TRBV10-3 to TRBJ2-2; D is undetermined. The CDR3 length is 15 residues. In germline, CDR1 is ENHRY, CDR2 SYGVKD. Trimming left V 4 bases short and J 0 bases short, with 9 bases between. CDR3 region: CAISGLSANTGELFF. The CDR3 DNA reads as TGTGCCATCAGTGGCCTGTCAGCGAACACCGGGGAGCTGTTTTTT.

V is TRBV7-3 and J is TRBJ2-1; TRBD2 might be the D (6 bases). V was clipped by 5 bases and J by 5 bases, with 16 bases between them. Germline CDR1 and CDR2: SGHTA and FQGTGA. The CDR3 is made up of 15 amino acids. In nucleotides, the CDR3 is TGTGCCAGCAGCGCCGTCTGGGCGGGGAACAATGAGCAGTTCTTC. It encodes CASSAVWAGNNEQFF.

This sequence joins TRBV7-8 and TRBJ2-5; possible D gene TRBD1, 5 bases. The germline CDR1 and CDR2 sequences are SGHVS and FQNEAQ. Trimming took off 5 bases at V and 5 bases at J, with 12 bases between the two ends. The CDR3 is 13 amino acids. The CDR3 loop is CASSGRVGETQYF. CDR3 bases: TGTGCCAGCAGCGGCAGGGTTGGGGAGACCCAGTACTTC. The entire variable domain, with the rest obtained from reference TRBV7-8 and TRBJ2-5, is as follows: GAGVSQSPRYKVAKRGQDVALRCDPISGHVSLFWYQQALGQGPEFLTYFQNEAQLDKSGLPSDRFFAERPEGSVSTLKIQRTQQEDSAVYLCASSGRVGETQYFGPGTRLLVL.

The chain uses TRBV5-4 and TRBJ2-1, with D possibly TRBD1 on 6 matching bases. V lost 1 base and J lost 5, with 7 bases in between. Looked up from germline, CDR1 is SGHNT and CDR2 is YYREEE (reference sequence). This CDR3 is built from 13 residues. CDR3 DNA: TGTGCCAGCAGCTTGCCAGGGGACAATGAGCAGTTCTTC. Encoded protein: CASSLPGDNEQFF.

This clonotype was counted ten times or more. The rearrangement uses TRBV28 and TRBJ2-6; tentative D call: TRBD2 (5 bases). V was clipped by 5 bases and J by 3 bases, with 17 bases between them. In germline, CDR1 is MDHEN, CDR2 SYDVKM. This CDR3 region has 17 residues. The CDR3 DNA sequence: TGTGCCAGCAGTCTCGGTCGGCACGGGGTTGGGGCCAACGTCCTGACTTTC. Amino acid sequence: CASSLGRHGVGANVLTF.

Only a few counts were recorded for this clonotype. This chain links TRBV7-2 with TRBJ2-3, with TRBD2 matching 11 bases. Germline V gene sequence: CDR1 SGHTA, CDR2 FQGNSA. V lost 5 bases and J lost 0; bases outside the gene matches: 4. The CDR3 loop spans 16 amino acids. The CDR3 nucleotides read TGTGCCAGCAGCAGCATAGCGGGGGGGAGCACAGATACGCAGTATTTT. It codes for CASSSIAGGSTDTQYF.

The chain is built from TRBV7-7 and TRBJ2-5; D is perhaps TRBD1 or TRBD2 (6 bases each). Germline V gene data show CDR1 as SSHAT and CDR2 as FNYEAQ (reference sequence). This CDR3 contains 12 residues. V was clipped by 4 bases and J by 5 bases, with 8 bases between them. The CDR3 DNA sequence: TGTGCCAGCAGCTCGGGGGCGGAGACCCAGTACTTC. It specifies CASSSGAETQYF.

The DNA for the CDR3 is TGTGCCAGCAGTTCCGGGACAGGGATCAATGAGCAGTTCTTC. Translation: CASSSGTGINEQFF. This chain connects TRBV6-2 or TRBV6-3 to TRBJ2-1, with 9 nucleotides matching TRBD1. The germline V gene encodes CDR1 MNHEY and CDR2 SVGEGT. The V gene end was trimmed by 4 bases and the J gene end by 6 bases; junction bases not matched to a gene: 4. There are 14 residues in the CDR3.

The genes are TRBV4-3 and TRBJ2-1; 7 bases are a match to TRBD2. The CDR3 extends over 19 amino acids. Germline assignment: CDR1 LGHNA and CDR2 YSLEER. With V trimmed by 1 base and J by 0 bases, 12 bases remained unmatched. CDR3 nucleotide sequence: TGCGCCAGCAGCCAAGCGAAGACGGGGGGTCCCTACTCCTACAATGAGCAGTTCTTC. This codes for CASSQAKTGGPYSYNEQFF.

V and J are TRBV7-2 and TRBJ1-6; 7 bases fit TRBD1. This CDR3 is built from 15 residues. CDR1 is SGHTA, CDR2 FQGNSA, per germline. Trimming cost V 6 bases and J 9 bases; bases outside gene matches: 11. For the CDR3, the DNA is TGTGCCAGCAGAGAAACCGGGACAGCTGGTTCACCCCTCCACTTT. It translates to CASRETGTAGSPLHF.

This clonotype has more than one count but fewer than ten. The chain uses TRBV12-3 or TRBV12-4 and TRBJ1-4; D perhaps matches TRBD1 (5 bases). The CDR3 covers 17 residues. Trimming cost V 6 bases and J 0 bases, with 17 bases left between them. CDR3 DNA sequence: TGTGCCAGCAGAGACAAGCGGGGCGGTGCAACTAATGAAAAACTGTTTTTT. Its translation: CASRDKRGGATNEKLFF.

V is TRBV12-3 or TRBV12-4 and J is TRBJ2-1, with no clear D. V was shortened by 6 bases and J by 0 bases, with 9 bases between the two germline ends. This CDR3 has 14 amino acids. The CDR3 coding sequence is TGTGCCAGCAGCCCCGACGGCTCCTACAATGAGCAGTTCTTC. It translates to CASSPDGSYNEQFF.

The chain employs TRBV28 and TRBJ2-7; tentative D call: TRBD1 (6 bases). V was clipped by 4 bases and J by 6 bases, with 19 bases between them. Germline CDR1 and CDR2: MDHEN and SYDVKM. This CDR3 is built from 15 residues. CDR3 nucleotide sequence: TGTGCCAGCAGTTCCCTGACTGACAGGCTCCCCGAGCAGTACGTC. Translated: CASSSLTDRLPEQYV.

This clonotype was detected a few times. The chain joins TRBV5-4 to TRBJ2-3, with 9 bases lining up with TRBD2. The CDR3 runs 15 residues. Germline-derived CDR1 and CDR2 are SGHNT and YYREEE (reference sequence). The V gene end was trimmed by 5 bases and the J gene end by 1 base; junction bases not matched to a gene: 5. CDR3 loop: CASSPSGVRTDTQYF. CDR3 DNA sequence: TGTGCCAGCAGTCCTAGCGGGGTGCGCACAGATACGCAGTATTTT.

This clonotype was seen a few times. The genes are TRBV7-9 and TRBJ2-1, with TRBD2 identical over 13 bases. CDR1 is SEHNR, CDR2 FQNEAQ, per germline (reference sequence). The CDR3 is 15 residues long. The trim removed 5 bases at V and 10 bases at J, leaving 8 bases unmatched. This CDR3 is CASSASGTSGDEQFF. The CDR3 region has the DNA TGTGCCAGCAGCGCCTCCGGGACTAGCGGGGACGAGCAGTTCTTC. The variable domain in full, completed from reference TRBV7-9 and TRBJ2-1, reads DTGVSQNPRHKITKRGQNVTFRCDPISEHNRLYWYRQTLGQGPEFLTYFQNEAQLEKSRLLSDRFSAERPKGSFSTLEIQRTEQGDSAMYLCASSASGTSGDEQFFGPGTRLTVL.

In this sample, this clonotype turned up a few times. The chain combines TRBV7-3 with TRBJ2-5; a possible D gene is TRBD2 (7 bases). Germline CDR1 reads SGHTA; CDR2 reads FQGTGA. This CDR3 region has 14 residues. V lost 5 bases, J lost 4 bases, and 14 bases lay in between. CDR3 bases: TGTGCCAGCAGCCCAAAGGGGGGGGGAGAGACCCAGTACTTC. Translating gives CASSPKGGGETQYF.

The table lists this clonotype with many counts. J is TRBJ2-7 and V is TRBV11-1; D unresolved. The CDR3 spans 14 residues. Germline assignment: CDR1 SGHAT and CDR2 FQDESV (reference sequence). Trimming pared 6 bases from V and 2 bases from J, leaving 14 bases between. CDR3 protein: CASSLESSTYEQYF. The CDR3, as DNA: TGTGCCAGCAGTCTCGAATCATCCACCTACGAGCAGTACTTC.

This clonotype was observed at least ten times. This chain uses TRBV7-2 with TRBJ1-2, with TRBD1 as a possible D gene (5 bases). Trimming shortened V by 4 bases and J by 2 bases, and 11 bases separated the two germline ends. The CDR3 sequence is 14 residues long. Germline V gene sequence: CDR1 SGHTA, CDR2 FQGNSA. The CDR3 region is CASSSRVANYGYTF. CDR3 in DNA: TGTGCCAGCAGCTCCAGGGTAGCAAACTATGGCTACACCTTC.